A single sample is the source of the 32 T cell receptor beta chains below, sequenced in a study of T cell changes during pregnancy in multiple sclerosis. Clones were read by immunoSEQ multiplex PCR, and TCRdb kept only the in-frame ones, dropping some. The table lists 75,000 to 80,000 clones, about 93% of them singletons. This specimen consisted of peripheral blood, obtained after pregnancy. These receptors came from a female donor in good health, enrolled as a control in a pregnancy study.

This CDR3 is CATSRGGTSGIEQYF. The DNA of the CDR3 is TGTGCCACCAGCAGAGGCGGGACTAGCGGGATTGAGCAGTACTTC. The chain couples TRBV15 to TRBJ2-7; 13 positions agree with TRBD2. The CDR3 covers 15 residues. With 1 base clipped from V and 7 bases from J, the junction kept 4 bases outside the gene matches. In germline, CDR1 is LNHNV, CDR2 YYDKDF (reference sequence).

This chain links TRBV5-1 with TRBJ1-4; D is unclear. The V end was cut by 4 bases, the J end by 7 bases, with 14 bases between. CDR1 and CDR2 (germline): SGHRS, YFSETQ. The CDR3 is made up of 14 amino acids. CDR3 coding DNA: TGCGCCAGCAGCCCTGATGTGGCGGGTGAAAAACTGTTTTTT. This codes for CASSPDVAGEKLFF. The full variable domain, completed using reference TRBV5-1 and TRBJ1-4, is KAGVTQTPRYLIKTRGQQVTLSCSPISGHRSVSWYQQTPGQGLQFLFEYFSETQRNKGNFPGRFSGRQFSNSRSEMNVSTLELGDSALYLCASSPDVAGEKLFFGSGTQLSVL.

This chain uses TRBV27 with TRBJ2-1, with TRBD2 matching over 13 bases. V lost 5 bases, J lost 3 bases, and 13 bases stayed unmatched. Germline lookup yields CDR1 MNHEY and CDR2 SMNVEV (reference sequence). This CDR3 has 19 amino acids. The CDR3 spells CASSQLGTSGGANYNEQFF. CDR3 DNA: TGTGCCAGCAGTCAACTCGGAACTAGCGGGGGGGCCAACTACAATGAGCAGTTCTTC.

This clone showed up just once. The rearrangement links TRBV6-1 to TRBJ2-1, with 10 nucleotides matching TRBD2. CDR1 is MNHNS, CDR2 SASEGT, per germline. The CDR3 extends over 15 amino acids. V lost 2 bases to trimming and J lost 5 bases; unmatched junction nucleotides: 3. CDR3 DNA: TGTGCCAGCAGTGAACGGACTAGCGGCCACAATGAGCAGTTCTTC. Translated: CASSERTSGHNEQFF.

V and J are TRBV18 and TRBJ1-1; D remains ambiguous. Germline lookup yields CDR1 KGHSH and CDR2 LQKENI. Deletions cut 2 bases from V and 7 bases from J, with 11 bases between. This CDR3 region has 13 residues. CDR3 coding DNA: TGTGCCAGCTCACCATCGTTCCTTTTTGAAGCTTTCTTT. This gives the protein CASSPSFLFEAFF.

The chain recombines TRBV7-9 with TRBJ2-3, with 10 bases aligning to TRBD1. The junction had 9 bases not matched to a gene; V was cut back by 5 bases and J by 4 bases. CDR1 is SEHNR and CDR2 is FQNEAQ in the germline V gene (reference sequence). CDR3 length equals 16 residues. The CDR3 DNA reads TGTGCCAGCAGCCCTGATCCGGGACAGGGGCCAGATACGCAGTATTTT. This encodes CASSPDPGQGPDTQYF.

The chain employs TRBV19 and TRBJ2-7; TRBD2 matches at 10 bases. The CDR3 runs to 15 residues. Trimming at V came to 4 bases and at J to 1 base, leaving 4 bases not matched to a gene. Germline CDR1 and CDR2: LNHDA and SQIVND (reference sequence). The chain's CDR3 is CASSRAGGRSYEQYF. The CDR3 nucleotides read TGTGCCAGTAGTAGAGCGGGGGGGCGTTCCTACGAGCAGTACTTC.

The rearrangement uses TRBV15 and TRBJ2-7; TRBD2 matches at 7 bases. Trimming removed 2 bases from V and 5 bases from J; junction bases left unmatched: 12. The CDR3 loop spans 16 amino acids. Germline V gene sequence: CDR1 LNHNV, CDR2 YYDKDF (reference sequence). CDR3 amino acids: CATSRRGGRGGNEQYF. In DNA, the CDR3 is TGTGCCACCAGCAGAAGGGGTGGGAGGGGAGGAAACGAGCAGTACTTC.

V and J are TRBV2 and TRBJ1-1, with 10 bases matching TRBD1. Trimming took 6 bases from V and 4 from J; bases not matched to a gene: 2. The CDR3 has 13 residues. CDR1 and CDR2 from the germline V gene are SNHLY and FYNNEI. Here the CDR3 reads CASSRTGGTEAFF. CDR3 bases: TGTGCCAGCAGCAGGACAGGGGGCACTGAAGCTTTCTTT.

This sequence joins TRBV5-8 and TRBJ2-3; D might be TRBD1 (6 bases). The CDR3 is 16 residues long. Germline values: CDR1 SGHTS, CDR2 YDEGEE. Trimming stripped 2 bases from V and 4 bases from J, with 17 bases between. This CDR3 reads CASSFAGTSIPDTQYF. DNA for the CDR3: TGTGCCAGCAGCTTCGCCGGGACAAGCATCCCAGATACGCAGTATTTT. The full variable domain, its missing parts supplied by reference TRBV5-8 and TRBJ2-3, is EAGVTQSPTHLIKTRGQQATLRCSPISGHTSVYWYQQALGLGLQFLLWYDEGEERNRGNFPPRFSGRQFPNYSSELNVNALELEDSALYLCASSFAGTSIPDTQYFGPGTRLTVL.

The chain joins TRBV5-1 to TRBJ1-2; 10 nucleotides line up with TRBD1. CDR1 is SGHRS and CDR2 is YFSETQ in the germline V gene. The V gene end was trimmed by 2 bases and the J gene end by 5 bases; junction bases not matched to a gene: 6. The CDR3 is 15 amino acids. CDR3 coding DNA: TGCGCCAGCAGCTTAGGGACAGGGGAAGTTTATGGCTACACCTTC. It is translated as CASSLGTGEVYGYTF.

V and J are TRBV7-2 and TRBJ2-5; TRBD2 agrees at 9 bases. CDR1 and CDR2 (germline): SGHTA, FQGNSA. V lost 0 bases, J lost 4 bases, and 6 bases stayed unmatched. This CDR3 is built from 16 residues. CDR3 sequence: CASSLASGRVGETQYF. DNA for the CDR3: TGTGCCAGCAGCTTAGCTAGCGGGAGAGTCGGAGAGACCCAGTACTTC.

The rearrangement links TRBV5-1 to TRBJ1-4; no firm D call. Looked up from germline, CDR1 is SGHRS and CDR2 is YFSETQ. V lost 2 bases, J lost 3 bases, and 8 bases lay in between. The CDR3 loop spans 14 amino acids. CDR3 DNA sequence: TGCGCCAGCAGCTTCCGGGGAGCTAATGAAAAACTGTTTTTT. It specifies CASSFRGANEKLFF. The whole variable domain, filled in from reference TRBV5-1 and TRBJ1-4, reads KAGVTQTPRYLIKTRGQQVTLSCSPISGHRSVSWYQQTPGQGLQFLFEYFSETQRNKGNFPGRFSGRQFSNSRSEMNVSTLELGDSALYLCASSFRGANEKLFFGSGTQLSVL.

This clone was found once. The CDR3 DNA sequence: TGTGCCAGTAGTATAGTCCTGGGACTAGCGGTGAATGAGCAGTTCTTC. Translating it yields CASSIVLGLAVNEQFF. The chain is built from TRBV19 and TRBJ2-1, with TRBD2 matching over 11 bases. CDR1 is LNHDA and CDR2 is SQIVND in the germline V gene (reference sequence). The CDR3 contains 16 residues. The V and J ends lost 1 base and 7 bases, in that order; junction bases with no gene match: 6.

The chain links TRBV7-9 to TRBJ2-5; 14 nucleotides match TRBD2. V trimming: 4 bases; J trimming: 4 bases; junction bases outside the gene matches: 2. In germline, CDR1 is SEHNR, CDR2 FQNEAQ (reference sequence). The length of the CDR3 is 15 residues. The CDR3 DNA follows: TGTGCCAGCAGCTGGGGACTAGCGGGAGCAGAGACCCAGTACTTC. Translated, it gives CASSWGLAGAETQYF.

Worth noting for this clone: An end of the junction differs from the germline gene, which may be a read error. This sequence joins TRBV15 and TRBJ2-5, with 13 bases aligning to TRBD2. The CDR3 runs 15 residues. Per germline, CDR1 LNHNV and CDR2 YYDKDF (reference sequence). The CDR3 DNA sequence: TGTGCCACCTGCAGGACTAGCGGGAGTTACGAGACCCAGTACTTC. Translating it yields CATCRTSGSYETQYF.

V is TRBV18 and J is TRBJ2-7, with 9 positions matching TRBD2. J gave up 2 bases and V 0 bases, and 5 bases lay outside the gene matches. Germline V CDR1 and CDR2: KGHSH, LQKENI. The CDR3 is 16 amino acids. The CDR3 DNA sequence: TGTGCCAGCTCACCACCCGGGACTAGCAAGACCTACGAGCAGTACTTC. Translating gives CASSPPGTSKTYEQYF.

The chain couples TRBV10-3 to TRBJ2-1, with 9 nucleotides matching TRBD1. The CDR3 is made up of 16 amino acids. Per germline, CDR1 ENHRY and CDR2 SYGVKD. V lost 6 bases and J lost 6; bases outside the gene matches: 12. CDR3 DNA sequence: TGTGCCATCAGGGAACAGGGGGCCGGTGGAAGCAATGAGCAGTTCTTC. Translating gives CAIREQGAGGSNEQFF.

J is TRBJ2-7 and V is TRBV6-5; 8 bases are a match to TRBD2. The trim removed 6 bases at V and 1 base at J, leaving 8 bases unmatched. CDR1 is MNHEY, CDR2 SVGAGI, per germline. CDR3 length: 15 residues. The CDR3 is CASSPPGLGSYEQYF. The CDR3 nucleotides are TGTGCCAGCAGCCCTCCGGGACTAGGGTCCTACGAGCAGTACTTC.

This rearrangement joins TRBV7-6 to TRBJ2-5; TRBD2 matches at 8 bases. J was trimmed by 4 bases and V by 4 bases; bases with no gene match: 8. In germline, CDR1 is SGHVS, CDR2 FNYEAQ. There are 15 residues in the CDR3. The CDR3 spells CASSSKAGVVETQYF. Here the CDR3 DNA reads TGTGCCAGCAGCTCGAAAGCGGGAGTTGTAGAGACCCAGTACTTC.

This clone was found a few times. This chain links TRBV10-3 with TRBJ1-1; TRBD1 aligns across 8 bases. This CDR3 comprises 20 residues. Germline V gene lookup returns CDR1 ENHRY and CDR2 SYGVKD. V shed 4 bases and J 3 bases; nucleotides not matched to a gene: 22. The CDR3 loop is CAISGSGHGTGRAGHTEAFF. The CDR3 DNA follows: TGTGCCATCAGTGGATCAGGACACGGGACAGGCAGGGCAGGGCACACTGAAGCTTTCTTT.

The count of this clone is one. This chain joins TRBV11-2 and TRBJ2-1, with 10 bases fitting TRBD2. The CDR3 length is 16 residues. Germline CDR1 and CDR2: SGHAT and FQNNGV. Trimming took 1 base from V and 10 from J; bases not matched to a gene: 10. CDR3 nucleotides: TGTGCCAGCAGCTTAGCCGGGACTAGCGAGAAAGGGGAGCAGTTCTTC. It yields the protein CASSLAGTSEKGEQFF.

The chain employs TRBV19 and TRBJ1-3, with D perhaps matching TRBD1 (6 bases). V lost 6 bases to trimming and J lost 2 bases, with 14 bases between them. The germline gives CDR1 LNHDA, CDR2 SQIVND (reference sequence). CDR3 length equals 15 residues. The CDR3 loop is CASSGQRLTGNTIYF. The CDR3 nucleotides are TGTGCCAGTAGCGGACAGCGTTTGACTGGAAACACCATATATTTT. Supplemented by reference TRBV19 and TRBJ1-3, the full variable domain reads DGGITQSPKYLFRKEGQNVTLSCEQNLNHDAMYWYRQDPGQGLRLIYYSQIVNDFQKGDIAEGYSVSREKKESFPLTVTSAQKNPTAFYLCASSGQRLTGNTIYFGEGSWLTVV.

This rearrangement joins TRBV7-8 to TRBJ1-1, with D possibly matching TRBD1 (6 bases). From germline, CDR1 is SGHVS and CDR2 FQNEAQ. This CDR3 is 13 amino acids long. V lost 4 bases, J lost 1 base, and 7 bases lay in between. CDR3 residues: CASSSRGNTEAFF. CDR3 DNA: TGTGCCAGCAGCTCCAGGGGGAACACTGAAGCTTTCTTT.

The V gene is TRBV4-3, the J gene TRBJ2-5, with 9 bases aligning to TRBD1. Trimming at V came to 2 bases and at J to 2 bases, leaving 3 bases not matched to a gene. CDR1 and CDR2 from the germline V gene are LGHNA and YSLEER. The CDR3 is made up of 15 amino acids. The CDR3 protein is CASSQTGQGQETQYF. CDR3 DNA sequence: TGCGCCAGCAGCCAAACTGGACAGGGGCAAGAGACCCAGTACTTC.

V gene TRBV6-5 combines with J gene TRBJ1-6; 7 nucleotides match TRBD1. The CDR3 sequence is 15 residues long. V gave up 8 bases and J gave up 0 bases; unmatched junction bases: 4. Germline CDR1 and CDR2: MNHEY and SVGAGI. The CDR3 reads CASRNRGSYNSPLHF. CDR3 nucleotides: TGTGCCAGCCGGAACAGGGGCTCCTATAATTCACCCCTCCACTTT.

The chain is built from TRBV18 and TRBJ2-7; TRBD2 matches 9 bases. Germline CDR1 reads KGHSH; CDR2 reads LQKENI. The CDR3 has 21 residues. Trimming cost V 2 bases and J 3 bases; bases outside gene matches: 23. The CDR3, as DNA: TGTGCCAGCTCACCAGGGACGTGGGCTAGCGGGACCCCCGTTTGGGTCTACGAGCAGTACTTC. As protein: CASSPGTWASGTPVWVYEQYF.

The chain couples TRBV30 to TRBJ1-4; weak D call: TRBD1 (6 bases). Germline values: CDR1 GTSNPN, CDR2 SVGIG (reference sequence). This CDR3 region has 13 residues. Trimming shortened V by 4 bases and J by 3 bases, and 9 bases separated the two germline ends. The CDR3 nucleotides read TGTGCCTGGAAAGCAGGGGCTAATGAAAAACTGTTTTTT. It is translated as CAWKAGANEKLFF. Full variable domain (missing parts from reference TRBV30 and TRBJ1-4): SQTIHQWPATLVQPVGSPLSLECTVEGTSNPNLYWYRQAAGRGLQLLFYSVGIGQISSEVPQNLSASRPQDRQFILSSKKLLLSDSGFYLCAWKAGANEKLFFGSGTQLSVL.

This clone appeared a single time. J is TRBJ2-3 and V is TRBV9, with D unresolved. The CDR3 runs 15 residues. Trimming stripped 4 bases from V and 2 bases from J, with 14 bases between. Germline loops: CDR1 SGDLS, CDR2 YYNGEE. The CDR3 nucleotides read TGTGCCAGCAGCTTCTTCCCCGAACTCACAGATACGCAGTATTTT. Translation gives CASSFFPELTDTQYF.

The rearrangement uses TRBV11-2 and TRBJ1-2; D is unresolved. Germline CDR1 SGHAT, CDR2 FQNNGV. V gave up 6 bases and J gave up 5 bases, with 13 bases separating them. The CDR3 is made up of 13 amino acids. In nucleotides, the CDR3 is TGTGCCAGCAGTCTATCGAACTCGTATGGCTACACCTTC. Translated: CASSLSNSYGYTF.

This chain joins TRBV6-5 and TRBJ1-6, with 12 bases fitting TRBD1. The germline gives CDR1 MNHEY, CDR2 SVGAGI. The junction had 3 bases not matched to a gene; V was cut back by 0 bases and J by 9 bases. The CDR3 consists of 16 residues. In DNA, the CDR3 is TGTGCCAGCAGTTACTCCGGGACAGGGGGCGGTTCACCCCTCCACTTT. This gives the protein CASSYSGTGGGSPLHF.

The sample holds one count of this clone. The rearrangement joins TRBV9 to TRBJ1-2; 11 bases agree with TRBD1. With 2 bases clipped from V and 5 bases from J, the junction kept 5 bases outside the gene matches. Germline assignment: CDR1 SGDLS and CDR2 YYNGEE. This CDR3 region has 15 residues. CDR3: CASSVRDRGFYGYTF. The CDR3 DNA reads TGTGCCAGCAGCGTCCGGGACAGGGGGTTTTATGGCTACACCTTC.